What follows are 14 T cell receptor beta chains derived from one specimen sequenced in a study of blood T cell repertoires in COVID-19. The protocol was immunoSEQ multiplex PCR, while the TCRdb copy is restricted to in-frame clones and leaves out a portion. The sample carries 250,000 or so clones, 86% recorded once. The sample comprised peripheral blood. These receptors originate from a man in his forties or fifties with active or convalescent COVID-19.

The chain employs TRBV6-6 and TRBJ1-1, with D perhaps matching TRBD1 (6 bases). V was trimmed by 6 bases and J by 5 bases, leaving 16 bases between them. Per the germline V gene, CDR1 is MNHNY and CDR2 is SVGAGI (reference sequence). This CDR3 contains 14 residues. The CDR3 DNA reads TGTGCCAGCAGCCCCGGGACACAAAAAACTGAAGCTTTCTTT. This codes for CASSPGTQKTEAFF.

The chain combines TRBV19 with TRBJ2-7; the match to TRBD1 covers 7 bases. The CDR3 extends over 15 amino acids. Unmatched junction bases numbered 16, after V lost 7 bases and J lost 7 bases. Germline V gene lookup returns CDR1 LNHDA and CDR2 SQIVND (reference sequence). CDR3: CASTPSATGAWEQYF. CDR3 DNA sequence: TGTGCCAGTACCCCCAGTGCAACAGGGGCGTGGGAGCAGTACTTC. The full variable domain, completed using reference TRBV19 and TRBJ2-7, is DGGITQSPKYLFRKEGQNVTLSCEQNLNHDAMYWYRQDPGQGLRLIYYSQIVNDFQKGDIAEGYSVSREKKESFPLTVTSAQKNPTAFYLCASTPSATGAWEQYFGPGTRLTVT.

V is TRBV18 and J is TRBJ1-2; no clear D gene. The CDR3 covers 13 residues. Trimming shortened V by 3 bases and J by 3 bases, and 8 bases separated the two germline ends. Germline V gene data show CDR1 as KGHSH and CDR2 as LQKENI. The CDR3 DNA sequence: TGTGCCAGCTCACCTTCGTCAGACTATGGCTACACCTTC. It codes for CASSPSSDYGYTF.

This clone was found once. This chain joins TRBV7-9 and TRBJ1-2; 9 positions agree with TRBD1. CDR3 length: 16 residues. CDR1 and CDR2 (germline): SEHNR, FQNEAQ (reference sequence). V lost 5 bases, J lost 5 bases, and 12 bases stayed unmatched. CDR3 bases: TGTGCCAGCAGCCCCAGCTCGGGACAGGGAAGTTATGGCTACACCTTC. Encoded protein: CASSPSSGQGSYGYTF.

This clone was seen once. The CDR3 reads CAISGASRETQYF. For the CDR3, the DNA is TGTGCCATCAGTGGCGCTAGCAGAGAGACCCAGTACTTC. The chain joins TRBV10-3 to TRBJ2-5, with D possibly matching TRBD2 (5 bases). This CDR3 spans 13 amino acids. Trimming removed 4 bases at V and 4 bases at J, with 10 bases between. Germline values: CDR1 ENHRY, CDR2 SYGVKD.

The rearrangement links TRBV28 to TRBJ2-1; no definite D call. Trimming cost V 5 bases and J 4 bases, with 12 bases left between them. Germline V lookup: CDR1 MDHEN, CDR2 SYDVKM. The CDR3 is 14 residues long. This CDR3 is CASSAVTGYNEQFF. CDR3 nucleotide sequence: TGTGCCAGCAGTGCCGTCACGGGTTACAATGAGCAGTTCTTC.

V and J are TRBV2 and TRBJ2-1, with D unresolved. Per the germline V gene, CDR1 is SNHLY and CDR2 is FYNNEI. Deletions cut 4 bases from V and 12 bases from J, with 7 bases between. This CDR3 contains 10 residues. CDR3 nucleotide sequence: TGTGCCAGCAGTGCGGGTGTGCAGTTCTTC. It is translated as CASSAGVQFF. Filled out from reference TRBV2 and TRBJ2-1, the complete variable domain reads EPEVTQTPSHQVTQMGQEVILRCVPISNHLYFYWYRQILGQKVEFLVSFYNNEISEKSEIFDDQFSVERPDGSNFTLKIRSTKLEDSAMYFCASSAGVQFFGPGTRLTVL.

V usage is TRBV5-1 and J usage is TRBJ1-1; D may be TRBD1 (5 bases). V was shortened by 0 bases and J by 1 base, with 10 bases between the two germline ends. Germline assignment: CDR1 SGHRS and CDR2 YFSETQ. The CDR3 runs 15 residues. CDR3 amino acids: CASSLAAQANTEAFF. As DNA, the CDR3 is TGCGCCAGCAGCTTGGCCGCACAGGCGAACACTGAAGCTTTCTTT.

The chain couples TRBV2 to TRBJ1-5; unclear D gene. Germline loops: CDR1 SNHLY, CDR2 FYNNEI. This CDR3 is built from 15 residues. Trimming stripped 4 bases from V and 4 bases from J, with 14 bases between. CDR3 in DNA: TGTGCCAGCAGTGGTTACCGGGGAGAAAATCAGCCCCAGCATTTT. Translated, it gives CASSGYRGENQPQHF.

This chain links TRBV15 with TRBJ2-1; D might be TRBD2 (6 bases). V lost 5 bases and J lost 5, with 19 bases in between. This CDR3 spans 16 amino acids. The germline V gene encodes CDR1 LNHNV and CDR2 YYDKDF (reference sequence). The chain's CDR3 is CATSRLGTGINNEQFF. The CDR3 DNA reads TGTGCCACCAGCCGCTTGGGGACTGGGATCAACAATGAGCAGTTCTTC.

This clone was seen once. CDR3 loop: CASSQADRTNEKLFF. CDR3 nucleotides: TGTGCCAGCAGCCAAGCGGACAGGACTAATGAAAAACTGTTTTTT. The rearrangement links TRBV14 to TRBJ1-4; 7 bases fit TRBD1. J lost 2 bases, V lost 1 base, and 1 base had no gene match. The CDR3 totals 15 residues. Germline loops: CDR1 SGHDN, CDR2 FVKESK.

This clone has more than one count but fewer than ten. V usage is TRBV7-2 and J usage is TRBJ1-1; TRBD1 matches at 7 bases. Looked up from germline, CDR1 is SGHTA and CDR2 is FQGNSA. V shed 3 bases and J 5 bases; nucleotides not matched to a gene: 3. The CDR3 runs 13 residues. The chain's CDR3 is CASSLTGRTEAFF. The DNA for the CDR3 is TGTGCCAGCAGCTTGACAGGGCGTACTGAAGCTTTCTTT.

Concerning this clone itself: This could be a read error, since a much larger clone is one nucleotide away. This chain uses TRBV14 with TRBJ1-1, with no clear D. CDR1 is SGHDN, CDR2 FVKESK, per germline. CDR3 size: 13 residues. V lost 4 bases and J lost 0, with 6 bases in between. CDR3 protein: CASSPQMNTEAFF. Here the CDR3 DNA reads TGTGCCAGCAGCCCACAGATGAACACTGAAGCTTTCTTT.

The chain links TRBV5-4 to TRBJ1-5; 7 bases line up with TRBD1. The CDR3 spans 14 residues. CDR1 SGHNT and CDR2 YYREEE come from the germline V gene (reference sequence). J was trimmed by 5 bases and V by 2 bases; bases with no gene match: 4. The CDR3 is CASSLGGSHQPQHF. CDR3 in DNA: TGTGCCAGCAGCTTAGGGGGCTCGCATCAGCCCCAGCATTTT. Supplemented by reference TRBV5-4 and TRBJ1-5, the full variable domain reads ETGVTQSPTHLIKTRGQQVTLRCSSQSGHNTVSWYQQALGQGPQFIFQYYREEENGRGNFPPRFSGLQFPNYSSELNVNALELDDSALYLCASSLGGSHQPQHFGDGTRLSIL.